Described below is a single T cell receptor (beta chain) sequence and its context. Its antigen is not identified. Negative isolation yielded CD8+ and CD4+ T cells; FACS enriched TEMRA cells. The sample belongs to a study of CD8 T cells in Susac syndrome. Random hexamers served to reverse transcribe about 0.45 to 1 ug RNA. Amplification of TCR beta CDR3 across 54 Vbeta and 13 Jbeta was performed with immunoSEQ multiplex PCR. In TCRdb, the immunoSEQ multiplex PCR reads were re-called with MiXCR into one record per CDR3 protein. The sample contains about 190,000 distinct CDR3 sequences, around 93% of which appear only once. Overall study findings and caveats: Total CD8+ and CD8+ TEMRA repertoires contained roughly 15 and five Susac-specific public clones, respectively. CD8+ clonal expansion in Susac peaked in TEMRA cells and active patients.

The receptor was isolated from a human donor with Susac syndrome. The sample taken for sequencing was CD8+ T cells from PBMCs.

The CDR3: CASSHNTGVSGANVLTF. CDR3 sequence (DNA): TGCGCCAGCAGCCACAATACAGGGGTATCTGGGGCCAACGTCCTGACTTTC. The chain uses TRBV4-1 and TRBJ2-6, with 7 nucleotides matching TRBD1. With 3 bases clipped from V and 1 base from J, the junction kept 6 bases outside the gene matches. The CDR3 runs 17 residues. The germline gives CDR1 MGHRA, CDR2 YSYEKL.